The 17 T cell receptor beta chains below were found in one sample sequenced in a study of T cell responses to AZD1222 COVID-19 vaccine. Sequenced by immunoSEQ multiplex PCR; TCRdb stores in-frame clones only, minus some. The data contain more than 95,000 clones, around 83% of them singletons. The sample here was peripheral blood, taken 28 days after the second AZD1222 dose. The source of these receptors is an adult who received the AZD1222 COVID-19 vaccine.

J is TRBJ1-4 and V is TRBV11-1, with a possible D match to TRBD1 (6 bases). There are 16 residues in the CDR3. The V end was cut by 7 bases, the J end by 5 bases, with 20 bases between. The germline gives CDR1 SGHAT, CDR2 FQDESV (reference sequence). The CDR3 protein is CASKDSIRDKNEKLFF. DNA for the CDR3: TGTGCCAGCAAGGACTCTATTCGGGACAAAAATGAAAAACTGTTTTTT.

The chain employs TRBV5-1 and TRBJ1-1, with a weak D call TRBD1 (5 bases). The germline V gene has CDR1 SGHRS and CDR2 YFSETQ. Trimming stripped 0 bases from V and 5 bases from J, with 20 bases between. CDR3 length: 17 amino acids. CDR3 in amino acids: CASSLGSGMQGGTEAFF. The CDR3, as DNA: TGCGCCAGCAGCTTGGGGTCCGGGATGCAGGGCGGTACTGAAGCTTTCTTT.

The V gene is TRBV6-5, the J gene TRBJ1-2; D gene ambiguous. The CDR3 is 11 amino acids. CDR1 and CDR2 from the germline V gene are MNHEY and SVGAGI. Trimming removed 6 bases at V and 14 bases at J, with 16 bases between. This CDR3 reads CASSESRVWTF. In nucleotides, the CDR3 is TGTGCCAGCAGCGAGAGCCGAGTCTGGACCTTC.

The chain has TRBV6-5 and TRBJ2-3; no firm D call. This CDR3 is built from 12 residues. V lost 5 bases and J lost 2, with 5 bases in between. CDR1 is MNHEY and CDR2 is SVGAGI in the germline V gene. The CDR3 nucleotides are TGTGCCAGCAGTACCGACACAGATACGCAGTATTTT. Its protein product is CASSTDTDTQYF.

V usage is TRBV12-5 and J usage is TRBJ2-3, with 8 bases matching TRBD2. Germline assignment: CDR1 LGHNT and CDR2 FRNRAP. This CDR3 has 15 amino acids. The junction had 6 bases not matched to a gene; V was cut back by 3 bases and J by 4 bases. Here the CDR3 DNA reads TGTGCTAGTGGTTTCCTCGGGGGGGAGGCAGATACGCAGTATTTT. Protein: CASGFLGGEADTQYF.

CDR3 sequence (DNA): TGTGCCAGCAGTAGCCGGGACAGGAGACGGGATGAGCAGTTCTTC. This encodes CASSSRDRRRDEQFF. J is TRBJ2-1 and V is TRBV6-5, with 8 bases identical to TRBD1. With 5 bases clipped from V and 8 bases from J, the junction kept 11 bases outside the gene matches. Germline V gene sequence: CDR1 MNHEY, CDR2 SVGAGI. The CDR3 runs to 15 residues.

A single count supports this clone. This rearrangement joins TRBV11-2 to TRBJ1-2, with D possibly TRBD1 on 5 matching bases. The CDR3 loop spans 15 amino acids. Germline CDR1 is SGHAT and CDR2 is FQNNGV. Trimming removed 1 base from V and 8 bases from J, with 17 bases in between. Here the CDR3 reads CASSLAHRSPGGYTF. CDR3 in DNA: TGTGCCAGCAGCTTAGCCCACAGGTCCCCAGGCGGCTACACCTTC.

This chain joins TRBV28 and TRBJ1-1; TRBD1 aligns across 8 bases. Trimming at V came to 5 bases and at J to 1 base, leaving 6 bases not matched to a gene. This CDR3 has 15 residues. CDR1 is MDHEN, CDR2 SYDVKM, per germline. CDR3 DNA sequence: TGTGCCAGCAGTCAGACCGGGACAGGGAACACTGAAGCTTTCTTT. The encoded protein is CASSQTGTGNTEAFF.

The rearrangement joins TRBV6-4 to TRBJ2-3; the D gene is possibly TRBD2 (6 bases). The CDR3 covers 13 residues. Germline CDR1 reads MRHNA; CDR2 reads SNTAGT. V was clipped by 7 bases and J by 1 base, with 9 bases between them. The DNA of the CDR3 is TGTGCCAGCAAAATAGCGGGCACAGATACGCAGTATTTT. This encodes CASKIAGTDTQYF.

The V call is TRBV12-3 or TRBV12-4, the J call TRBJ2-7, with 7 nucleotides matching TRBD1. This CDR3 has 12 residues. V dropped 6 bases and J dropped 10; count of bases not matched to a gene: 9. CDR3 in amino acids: CASRPGQSAQYF. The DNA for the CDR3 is TGTGCCAGCAGGCCGGGACAGTCCGCTCAGTACTTC.

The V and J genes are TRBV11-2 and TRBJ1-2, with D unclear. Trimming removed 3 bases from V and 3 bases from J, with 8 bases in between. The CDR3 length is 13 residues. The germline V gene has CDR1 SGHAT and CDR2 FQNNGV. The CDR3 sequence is CASSFLTDYGYTF. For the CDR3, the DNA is TGTGCCAGCAGCTTTCTCACGGACTATGGCTACACCTTC.

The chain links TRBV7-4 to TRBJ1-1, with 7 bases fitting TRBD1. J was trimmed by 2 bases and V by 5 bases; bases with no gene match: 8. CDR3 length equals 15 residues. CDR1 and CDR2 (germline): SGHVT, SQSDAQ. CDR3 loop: CASSPRDSLNTEAFF. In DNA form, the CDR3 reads TGTGCCAGCAGCCCCCGGGACAGCCTAAACACTGAAGCTTTCTTT.

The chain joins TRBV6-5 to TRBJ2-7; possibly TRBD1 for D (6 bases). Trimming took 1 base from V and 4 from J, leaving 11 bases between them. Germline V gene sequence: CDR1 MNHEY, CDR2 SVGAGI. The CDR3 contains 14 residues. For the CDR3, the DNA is TGTGCCAGCAGTTACTATAACAGGGAGTACGAGCAGTACTTC. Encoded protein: CASSYYNREYEQYF.

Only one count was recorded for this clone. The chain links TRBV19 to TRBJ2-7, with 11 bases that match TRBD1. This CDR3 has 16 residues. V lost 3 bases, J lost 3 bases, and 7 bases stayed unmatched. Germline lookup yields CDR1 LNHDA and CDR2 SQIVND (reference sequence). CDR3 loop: CASSIDGGQGVYEQYF. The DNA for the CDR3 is TGTGCCAGTAGTATCGACGGGGGACAGGGGGTCTACGAGCAGTACTTC.

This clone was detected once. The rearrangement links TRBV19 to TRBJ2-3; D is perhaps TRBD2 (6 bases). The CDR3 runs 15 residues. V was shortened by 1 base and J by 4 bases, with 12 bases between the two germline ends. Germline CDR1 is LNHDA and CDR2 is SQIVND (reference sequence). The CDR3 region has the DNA TGTGCCAGTAGTATAGCAGGCAGGGAGGCAGATACGCAGTATTTT. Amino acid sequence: CASSIAGREADTQYF.

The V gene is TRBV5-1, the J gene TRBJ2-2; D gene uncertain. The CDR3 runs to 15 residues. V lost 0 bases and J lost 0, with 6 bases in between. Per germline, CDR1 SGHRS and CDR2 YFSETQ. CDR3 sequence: CASSLDDANTGELFF. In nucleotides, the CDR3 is TGCGCCAGCAGCTTGGACGATGCGAACACCGGGGAGCTGTTTTTT.

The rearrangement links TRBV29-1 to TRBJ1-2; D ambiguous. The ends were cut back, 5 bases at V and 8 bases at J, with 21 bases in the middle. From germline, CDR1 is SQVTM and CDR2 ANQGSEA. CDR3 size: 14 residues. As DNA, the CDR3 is TGCAGCGTTAGGGTGGTGGAGGAGGGCGGGGGCTACACCTTC. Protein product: CSVRVVEEGGGYTF.